This T cell receptor beta chain came from a study of regulatory dendritic cells for organ transplantation (dated by TCRdb to the late 2010s). Notes on the research overall: Sorted naive and memory CD4+ and CD8+ T cells had their TCRbeta repertoires sequenced both before and after allostimulation with either regulatory or mature dendritic cells. General findings and caveats noted by the study authors: Allostimulation expanded memory CD8+ clones in both subjects, but regulatory dendritic cells appeared to induce more limited expansion than mature dendritic cells. Repertoires were highly diverse in naive CD4+ and CD8+ T cells, less diverse in memory cells, and most oligoclonal in memory CD8+ cells. Sequencing was done in only a couple of subjects, and the authors reported considerable heterogeneity between individuals in the alloreactive memory CD8+ T cell pool. Of the resting subsets, memory CD8+ T cells had the largest number of alloreactive TCR clonotypes.

The TCRbeta CDR3 regions were amplified in a multiplexed two-step PCR with Vbeta-specific forward primers and Jbeta-specific reverse primers. Through the immunoSEQ service, the TCRbeta libraries were run on an Illumina instrument for sequencing. Under the source paper's analysis protocol: IMGT annotation was used to assign V, D and J genes, and synthetic CDR3 analogues were used to correct counts for multiplex PCR bias. In the immunoSEQ Analyzer, repertoire clonality was calculated as one minus the normalized Shannon entropy. Clonal expansion was defined using Fisher's exact test with Benjamini-Hochberg false discovery rate control and a two-tailed threshold of P<0.01. The source is immuneACCESS, and TCRdb retained only in-frame sequences with V and J called. Part of the clones is not carried over; for the studies checked, unresolved V genes explain less than half of this, and the remainder is unexplained. D and trimming come from the DNA, and the V and J calls and clone size come from that table. In all, the sample holds just under 30,000 clones, and about 79% of those were seen once. The ten largest clones take up 2% to 2.5% of the sample.

V is reduced by 1 base and J by 5 bases, leaving a spacing of 9 bases between them. From cysteine to phenylalanine, the CDR3 is 14 amino acids long. Only the CDR3 DNA stays, 42 bases, in frame from base 1. From a lookup of the germline V gene (reference sequence), CDR1 and CDR2 are LNHNV and YYDKDF. As to this clone: Its antigen specificity is not known. No base quality information exists; no much larger clone differs at one position.

Naive T cells were sorted as CD45RA+ and memory T cells as CD45RO+ CD4+ or CD8+ cells by FACS. The T cells used for TCR sequencing were obtained from two healthy control subjects. Sorted T cell subsets that were not stimulated were used as baseline controls for the mixed lymphocyte reactions. The Qiagen DNeasy Blood & Tissue Kit was used to extract genomic DNA. The sequence links TRBV15 to TRBJ2-1, with TRBD2 as a weak D call on 5 bases. The sample taken for sequencing was memory CD4+ T cells from blood. In light of the paper, this sample's cell subset or site label describes: CD45RO+ memory T cells. The TCR originated in a human donor in good health. The CDR3 protein is CATSRVLGNNEQFF. The DNA sequence is given as TGTGCCACCAGCAGAGTTCTCGGGAACAATGAGCAGTTCTTC.